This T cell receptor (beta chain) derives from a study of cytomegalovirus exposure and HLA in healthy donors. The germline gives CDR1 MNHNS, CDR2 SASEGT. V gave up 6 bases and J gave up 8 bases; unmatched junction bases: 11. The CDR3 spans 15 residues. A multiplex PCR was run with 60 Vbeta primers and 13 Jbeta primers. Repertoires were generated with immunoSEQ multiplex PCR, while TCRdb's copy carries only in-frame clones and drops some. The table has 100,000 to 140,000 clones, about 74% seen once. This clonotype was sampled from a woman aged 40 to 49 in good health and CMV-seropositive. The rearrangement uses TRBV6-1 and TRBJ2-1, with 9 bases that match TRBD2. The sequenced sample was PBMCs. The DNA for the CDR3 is TGTGCCAGCAGCCCGGGGGCGGGGGGGCCGGATGAGCAGTTCTTC. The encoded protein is CASSPGAGGPDEQFF.